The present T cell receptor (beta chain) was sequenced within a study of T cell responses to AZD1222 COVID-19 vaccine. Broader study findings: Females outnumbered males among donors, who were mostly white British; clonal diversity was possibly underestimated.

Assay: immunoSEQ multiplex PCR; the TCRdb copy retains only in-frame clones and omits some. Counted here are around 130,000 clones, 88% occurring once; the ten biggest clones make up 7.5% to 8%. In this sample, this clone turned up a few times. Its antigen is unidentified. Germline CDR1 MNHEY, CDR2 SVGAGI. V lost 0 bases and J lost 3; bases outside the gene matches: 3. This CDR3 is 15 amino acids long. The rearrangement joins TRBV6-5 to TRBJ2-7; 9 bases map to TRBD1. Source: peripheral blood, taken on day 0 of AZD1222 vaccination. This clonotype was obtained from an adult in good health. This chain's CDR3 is CASSYSGTGIYEQYF. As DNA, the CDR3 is TGTGCCAGCAGTTACTCCGGGACAGGGATCTACGAGCAGTACTTC.